This is a list of T cell receptor beta chains from one sample in a study of blood T cell repertoires in COVID-19. TCRdb's table, derived via immunoSEQ multiplex PCR, lists solely in-frame clones and lacks some. The table includes around 56,000 clones, about nine tenths detected once. What was sequenced was peripheral blood. These receptors were obtained from a woman aged 60 to 75 with active or convalescent COVID-19. Each CDR3 is given with its conserved first and last residue. D genes are given only for firm matches. The size of a clone is reported for some rows only, either as once, few or many, or as a class for expanded clones.

v_call	clone_size	d_call	j_call	cdr3_nt	cdr3_aa
TRBV11-2	.	.	TRBJ2-5	TGTGCCAGCAGCTACAGGGTACTGGAGACCCAGTACTTC	CASSYRVLETQYF
TRBV5-1	.	TRBD2	TRBJ2-1	TGCGCCAGCAGCTTGGGGCTAGCGGGTCGAAATGAGCAGTTCTTC	CASSLGLAGRNEQFF
TRBV9	.	.	TRBJ2-1	TGTGCCAGCAGCAGCTTGCGGGGGCGGGGTTACAATGAGCAGTTCTTC	CASSSLRGRGYNEQFF
TRBV2	.	.	TRBJ1-5	TGTGCCAGCAGCGGGTCTGCGGGATTCAGCAATCAGCCCCAGCATTTT	CASSGSAGFSNQPQHF
TRBV7-7	.	TRBD1	TRBJ1-4	TGTGCCAGCACCCTACCACGGACAGGACGGAGTGAAAAACTGTTTTTT	CASTLPRTGRSEKLFF
TRBV27	.	TRBD2	TRBJ2-3	TGTGCCAGCAGCCCCCTAGCGGGGGGGCCAGATACGCAGTATTTT	CASSPLAGGPDTQYF
TRBV24-1	.	TRBD1	TRBJ1-5	TGTGCCACCAGTACAGGGGTAAATCAGCCCCAGCATTTT	CATSTGVNQPQHF
TRBV28	.	TRBD1	TRBJ1-2	TGTGCCAGCAGTTTACGGGACAGGGGACTCCTTAACTATGGCTACACCTTC	CASSLRDRGLLNYGYTF
TRBV7-9	.	TRBD1	TRBJ1-1	TGTGCCAGCAGCTCACAGACAGGGGGGAACACTGAAGCTTTCTTT	CASSSQTGGNTEAFF
TRBV9	.	TRBD1	TRBJ2-1	TGTGCCAGCAGCGTGGGGACAGCCTCCTACAATGAGCAGTTCTTC	CASSVGTASYNEQFF
TRBV20-1	.	.	TRBJ1-3	TGCAGTGCTAGTAAAGAGGCGACGATACCTGGAAACACCATATATTTT	CSASKEATIPGNTIYF
TRBV4-3	.	TRBD2	TRBJ2-1	TGCGCCAGCAGCCAAGACCCAAGCGGGAGGGGGACGGGGGAGCAGTTCTTC	CASSQDPSGRGTGEQFF
TRBV21-1	.	.	TRBJ1-4	TGTGCCAGGGACAGGGGGTTTGGAAAACTGTTTTTT	CARDRGFGKLFF
TRBV28	.	.	TRBJ2-7	TGTGCCAGCCTTCCCCGGCCGAACTCGGGCTACGAGCAGTACTTC	CASLPRPNSGYEQYF
TRBV9	.	.	TRBJ2-3	TGTGCCAGCAGCGTAGGCAGGGGCACAGATACGCAGTATTTT	CASSVGRGTDTQYF
TRBV27	.	TRBD2	TRBJ2-3	TGTGCCAGCAGTTTACGAGGCGGGAGGGCAGATACGCAGTATTTT	CASSLRGGRADTQYF
TRBV5-6	.	.	TRBJ1-3	TGTGCCAGCAGCCTAAATCAGGGCGGACGAAACACCATATATTTT	CASSLNQGGRNTIYF
TRBV3-1/TRBV3-2	.	.	TRBJ2-5	TGTGCCAGCAGACGACTAGGGAGGACCCAGTACTTC	CASRRLGRTQYF
TRBV13	.	.	TRBJ1-2	TGTGCCAGCAGCTTGCCAGGGAACTATGGCTACACCTTC	CASSLPGNYGYTF
TRBV28	once	.	TRBJ2-3	TGTGCCAGCAGTTTTCTCAGGATTAGCACAGATACGCAGTATTTT	CASSFLRISTDTQYF
TRBV7-6	.	.	TRBJ1-1	TGTGCCAGCAGTCTACGGTCCCGCACTGAAGCTTTCTTT	CASSLRSRTEAFF
TRBV28	.	TRBD1	TRBJ1-6	TGTGCCAGCAGGGGGACAGTTTACTATAATTCACCCCTCCACTTT	CASRGTVYYNSPLHF
TRBV24-1	.	TRBD2	TRBJ2-5	TGTGCCACCAGTGATCCCACCGCGGGAGGGGAGACCCAGTACTTC	CATSDPTAGGETQYF
TRBV5-1	.	TRBD2	TRBJ2-1	TGCGCCAGCGGTACGGGACTAGTAAGGCTCAATGAGCAGTTCTTC	CASGTGLVRLNEQFF
TRBV7-9	once	TRBD2	TRBJ2-1	TGTGCCAGCAGCCAGAGCGGGGGGCCCAATGAGCAGTTCTTC	CASSQSGGPNEQFF
TRBV19	.	TRBD1	TRBJ1-4	TGTGCCAGTAGTACACGACAGGGCCCGAATGAAAAACTGTTTTTT	CASSTRQGPNEKLFF
TRBV6-2/TRBV6-3	few	.	TRBJ1-2	TGTGCCAGCAGTTCCGGGACAAACTATGGCTACACCTTC	CASSSGTNYGYTF
TRBV30	.	.	TRBJ2-7	TGTGCCTGGATGTCCAGCTACGAGCAGTACTTC	CAWMSSYEQYF
TRBV5-4	.	TRBD2	TRBJ2-3	TGTGCCAGCAGAACTAGCGGGAGGGCCAAAGATACGCAGTATTTT	CASRTSGRAKDTQYF
TRBV5-1	.	TRBD2	TRBJ2-1	TGCGCCAGCAGCCCCGCGGGGGACTCCTACAATGAGCAGTTCTTC	CASSPAGDSYNEQFF
TRBV12-2	.	.	TRBJ1-5	TGTGCAAGTCGCTTAGCTCTGGCCCCTCTTAGCAATCAGCCCCAGCATTTT	CASRLALAPLSNQPQHF
TRBV5-5	.	.	TRBJ1-4	TGTGCCAGCAGCTTGGTGGGGACTACTCCAAATGAAAAACTGTTTTTT	CASSLVGTTPNEKLFF
TRBV7-8	once	TRBD2	TRBJ2-2	TGTGCCAGCAGCTTAGGCGCGGGGGGCTCATCGGTCGGGGAGCTGTTTTTT	CASSLGAGGSSVGELFF
TRBV11-2	.	.	TRBJ1-5	TGTGCCAGCAGCTTAGGGCAGATCAATCAGCCCCAGCATTTT	CASSLGQINQPQHF
TRBV28	.	.	TRBJ1-2	TGTGCCAGCAGTCCCCGGGGGGAGTCAAACTATGGCTACACCTTC	CASSPRGESNYGYTF
TRBV5-1	.	.	TRBJ2-5	TGCGCCAGCAGGAGAGCACAAGAGACCCAGTACTTC	CASRRAQETQYF
TRBV7-8	.	TRBD1	TRBJ2-5	TGTGCCAGCAGCTTAGATGCCCCAGGGGGTCAAGAGACCCAGTACTTC	CASSLDAPGGQETQYF
TRBV18	.	TRBD1	TRBJ2-4	TGTGCCAGCTCACCGCCGACAGGGACAGCCCTAGCCAAAAACATTCAGTACTTC	CASSPPTGTALAKNIQYF
TRBV5-5	.	.	TRBJ1-1	TGTGCCAGCAGCCGACAGGCCTCGAACACTGAAGCTTTCTTT	CASSRQASNTEAFF
TRBV12-3/TRBV12-4	.	TRBD2	TRBJ2-5	TGTGCCAGCAGCGGGGGGGAAGAGACCCAGTACTTC	CASSGGEETQYF
TRBV11-2	once	.	TRBJ1-3	TGTGCCAGCAGCCTTGGACAGGGAAACACCATATATTTT	CASSLGQGNTIYF
TRBV7-2	.	TRBD2	TRBJ2-3	TGTGCCAGCAGCTCCCGACTAGCGGGGGGCCACAAGAGGGATACGCAGTATTTT	CASSSRLAGGHKRDTQYF
TRBV28	.	TRBD2	TRBJ2-1	TGTGCCAGCAGTCCCCCCCAGACTAGCGGGGTTTACAATGAGCAGTTCTTC	CASSPPQTSGVYNEQFF